This TCR beta chain was captured by sequencing in a study of T cell changes during pregnancy in multiple sclerosis. TCRdb keeps only in-frame clones here, not all; method: immunoSEQ multiplex PCR. The table shows around 72,000 clones, with 90% to 95% occurring only once. The CDR3 totals 18 residues. Trimming took 1 base from V and 4 from J; bases not matched to a gene: 4. Germline V gives CDR1 SGHVS, CDR2 FQNEAQ. The gene calls are TRBV7-8 and TRBJ2-1; 16 bases fit TRBD2. This clonotype originated in a female donor with multiple sclerosis, enrolled in a pregnancy study. The input for sequencing was CD4+ T cells from peripheral blood mononuclear cells, taken before pregnancy. The CDR3 DNA reads TGTGCCAGCAGCTTAGTGGGGACTAGCGGGGGGGGGTACAATGAGCAGTTCTTC. It codes for CASSLVGTSGGGYNEQFF.